The rows below give T cell receptor beta chains drawn from one sample of a study of OX40 agonist ivuxolimab in advanced cancers. Data came from immunoSEQ multiplex PCR; TCRdb stores just in-frame clones and leaves some out. The sample consists of about 110,000 clones, 75% to 95% of them appearing once. Sequenced material: CD4+ or CD8+ T cells sorted from blood, taken in a trial of the OX40 agonist ivuxolimab. Receptors were obtained from an adult with an advanced solid tumor such as melanoma, head and neck, liver or kidney cancer. Each CDR3 is given with its conserved first and last residue. A D gene is named only where the DNA matches it firmly. The size of a clone is reported for some rows only, either as once, few or many, or as a class for expanded clones.

D	J	V	size	CDR3	DNA
-	TRBJ2-1	TRBV6-1	-	CASSEAAGALPYNEQFF	TGTGCCAGCAGTGAAGCCGCGGGGGCCTTACCTTACAATGAGCAGTTCTTC
TRBD1	TRBJ2-2	TRBV7-2	-	CASSPGQGALRKGGELFF	TGTGCCAGCAGCCCCGGACAGGGGGCGCTCCGTAAGGGCGGGGAGCTGTTTTTT
-	TRBJ2-1	TRBV5-4	-	CASSLVPGDYNEQFF	TGTGCCAGCAGCTTGGTTCCGGGGGACTACAATGAGCAGTTCTTC
-	TRBJ1-2	TRBV7-2	-	CASSLDLGGYTF	TGTGCCAGCAGCTTAGACCTTGGTGGCTACACCTTC
TRBD1	TRBJ1-2	TRBV7-2	-	CASRPSGGTGHGYTF	TGTGCCAGCAGGCCAAGCGGGGGGACAGGCCATGGCTACACCTTC
-	TRBJ1-2	TRBV12-2	-	CASRLTDQTNYGYTF	TGTGCAAGTCGCCTCACAGACCAAACTAACTATGGCTACACCTTC
-	TRBJ1-2	TRBV28	-	CASRKGHGNYGYTF	TGTGCCAGCAGAAAAGGACACGGTAACTATGGCTACACCTTC
TRBD1	TRBJ1-1	TRBV9	-	CASSVTGGWPEAFF	TGTGCCAGCAGCGTTACAGGGGGCTGGCCTGAAGCTTTCTTT
-	TRBJ2-1	TRBV21-1	-	CASSATLAGAAYNEQFF	TGTGCCAGCAGCGCCACTCTAGCGGGGGCCGCCTACAATGAGCAGTTCTTC
TRBD1	TRBJ2-2	TRBV5-6	-	CASSFDRGAGELFF	TGTGCCAGCAGCTTCGACAGGGGGGCCGGGGAGCTGTTTTTT
-	TRBJ2-3	TRBV6-6	once	CASGQDIDTQYF	TGTGCCAGCGGCCAGGACATTGATACGCAGTATTTT
-	TRBJ2-7	TRBV4-3	-	CASSQEAQGYSYEQYF	TGCGCCAGCAGCCAAGAAGCACAGGGATACTCCTACGAGCAGTACTTC
-	TRBJ1-1	TRBV7-9	-	CASSPTGGRTEAFF	TGTGCCAGCAGTCCAACGGGGGGGAGGACTGAAGCTTTCTTT
TRBD1	TRBJ1-2	TRBV6-6	few	CASSRTGGVDYGYTF	TGTGCCAGCAGCAGGACAGGGGGCGTGGACTATGGCTACACCTTC
-	TRBJ2-3	TRBV14	-	CASSLLGADTQYF	TGTGCCAGCAGCCTTTTGGGAGCAGATACGCAGTATTTT
-	TRBJ1-1	TRBV19	-	CASSIRIPVEVMNTEAFF	TGTGCCAGTAGTATAAGGATCCCGGTCGAGGTTATGAACACTGAAGCTTTCTTT
TRBD2	TRBJ2-5	TRBV7-2	-	CASSAGTIFQETQYF	TGTGCCAGCAGTGCCGGGACTATCTTTCAAGAGACCCAGTACTTC
-	TRBJ1-6	TRBV25-1	-	CASSELQGSYNSPLHF	TGTGCCAGCAGTGAATTACAGGGCTCCTATAATTCACCCCTCCACTTT
-	TRBJ2-7	TRBV20-1	-	CSASRVYEQYF	TGCAGTGCTAGCCGCGTTTACGAGCAGTACTTC
-	TRBJ1-2	TRBV2	-	CASRRQTYGYTF	TGTGCCAGCCGGCGACAGACCTATGGCTACACCTTC
-	TRBJ2-5	TRBV5-4	-	CASSLISGNQETQYF	TGTGCCAGCAGCTTAATATCCGGGAACCAAGAGACCCAGTACTTC
-	TRBJ1-5	TRBV4-3	few	CASSQDDNSNQPQHF	TGCGCCAGCAGCCAAGATGACAATAGCAATCAGCCCCAGCATTTT
-	TRBJ2-3	TRBV29-1	few	CSVEAGADTQYF	TGCAGCGTTGAGGCCGGGGCAGATACGCAGTATTTT
-	TRBJ2-5	TRBV6-5	-	CASSYSRAGSPETQYF	TGTGCCAGCAGTTACTCCAGGGCGGGGAGTCCCGAGACCCAGTACTTC